This record looks at one TCR beta chain sequence and its context. TCR beta CDR3 regions were amplified from RNA. The HTBI primer set served for first-round RT-PCR of the TCR CDR3. TCRdb itself ran the multiplex PCR reads through MiXCR, one entry per CDR3 protein. The sample has approximately 400,000 distinct CDR3 sequences; around an eighth are singletons. The record originates from a study of T cells in Graves' hyperthyroidism and ophthalmopathy. The CDR3 contains 11 residues. The V end lost 7 bases, the J end lost 3 bases, and 7 bases lay between the germline ends. Germline CDR1 is MNHNS and CDR2 is SASEGT. It was uncontrolled infection, other autoimmune disease, pregnancy or lactation that excluded patients. The PBMCs were sourced from fresh peripheral blood (about 9.6 ml).

V is TRBV6-1 and J is TRBJ2-7; D is perhaps TRBD1 or TRBD2 (5 bases each). Sequencing was carried out using blood. The sequence came from a man aged 50 to 60 with Graves' ophthalmopathy. CDR3 nucleotide sequence: TGTGCCAGCAAGGGGAGCTACGAGCAGTACTTC. It yields the protein CASKGSYEQYF.